This T cell receptor (beta chain) was recovered during a study of beta chain features in type 1 diabetes (dated by TCRdb to 2016 to 2019). Regarding the complete study: No differences in mean age, gender distribution, total cell number or subset yield were found between patients and healthy donors. The study compared the TCRB repertoires of sorted circulating CD4+ T cell subsets in recently diagnosed type 1 diabetes patients with those in matched healthy donors. Whereas all 30 or so donors provided naive and central memory subsets, regulatory and stem cell-like memory subsets were isolated from just 8 patients and roughly eight healthy donors. Across all samples, some 100,000,000 sorted cells were examined, and cell number per subset correlated strongly with RNA yield. The full study reports these points: PCR may preferentially amplify shorter templates, but because patient and control samples were amplified and corrected together, any resulting skew would affect both groups equally. A moderate but significant shortening of TCRB CDR3 length was observed in type 1 diabetes patients in all four CD4+ subsets. Because small numbers of individuals were included in the HLA sub-analyses, any influence of HLA type on TCRB rearrangement was left unresolved. Naive, central memory and regulatory TCRB repertoires appeared to be more alike among patients than among healthy donors. Because cDNA rather than genomic DNA was sequenced, highly expressing activated cells could have been over-represented, although no difference in activation and CD3 levels was found between groups. Fewer insertions and more nucleotide deletions at VDJ recombination sites were observed in patients with type 1 diabetes, implying thymic rearrangement abnormalities.

A single peripheral blood draw of about 116 mL on average was collected from each donor into heparinised tubes. A BD FACSAria II was used to sort naive, central memory, regulatory and stem cell-like memory CD4+ T cells with a panel that included CD45RO, CCR7, CD25, CD127, CD95 and CD27. All sorted populations exceeded 95% purity. PBMCs were isolated immediately by Lymphoprep density gradient centrifugation and stained directly without culture. So that batch effects would be minimized, each experiment stained and sorted samples in pairs, pairing one healthy donor with one patient. This clone was observed a handful of times. Its antigen is currently not known. No base qualities exist here, and no much larger clone lies one base off it. The entire amount of isolated RNA was reverse transcribed using the High Capacity cDNA Reverse Transcription Kit, so the sequenced TCRB transcripts were expressed ones. Deep immunoSEQ sequencing was performed on naive, central memory and regulatory T cell samples, with an average of roughly 3.6 million total reads per sample. Sorted cells were lysed in RLT buffer and RNA was extracted with DNase-treated RNeasy Micro or Mini kits, depending on cell number. To prevent cross-contamination, every cell subset was processed on its own, while patient and healthy donor samples were processed together. Using the immunoSEQ multiplex PCR, TCRB sequences were amplified from cDNA into 87-bp fragments spanning the CDR3 region. Amplicons were sequenced on the Illumina HiSeq platform. For the original study's pipeline: Synthetic template baselines were used to correct PCR bias computationally, reads within Hamming distance 2 were collapsed, and singletons that could not be merged were discarded. Reads were aligned to IMGT to assign V, D and J genes, CDR3 length, and insertions or deletions at six rearrangement sites. Clonotype counts were normalized to sorted cell number within each subset before computing true diversity and Gini coefficients with the tcR R package. The overlap coefficient, calculated on TCRB nucleotide sequences, was used to quantify repertoire sharing. Here the immuneACCESS table is served through TCRdb, limited to in-frame sequences with V and J called. Missing clones are a known gap in these copies; in checked studies unresolved V genes cover under half, and the rest lacks a known reason. V and J calls and clone size are given by that table; D and trimming were obtained from the DNA. Present in this sample are more than 150,000 clones, less than 9.5% of which were seen just once. Of the sample, approximately 2.2% is held by the ten largest clones.

The sequencing input was central memory CD4+ T cells from blood. The clonotype comes from a woman aged 18-30 years in good health.

CDR3 sequence: CASLPAQGQETQYF. The sequenced DNA is TGTGCCAGCCTCCCGGCACAGGGGCAAGAGACCCAGTACTTC. The chain links TRBV18 with TRBJ2-5, with 7 central nucleotides matching TRBD1. The cysteine opens and the phenylalanine closes a CDR3 of 14 amino acids. CDR3 DNA only is kept here, 42 bases in frame from base 1. The V end gives up 8 bases and the J end 2 bases, leaving 8 bases in the junction not matched to a gene. CDR1 and CDR2, looked up from the germline V gene, are KGHSH and LQKENI.